This T cell receptor beta chain originates from a study of T cell responses to AZD1222 COVID-19 vaccine. CDR3 length: 16 amino acids. The V end was cut by 0 bases, the J end by 7 bases, with 16 bases between. CDR1 is LNHDA and CDR2 is SQIVND in the germline V gene (reference sequence). Produced via immunoSEQ multiplex PCR; TCRdb's table is partial and in-frame only. The sample records some 120,000 clones, about 85% being singletons. The material sequenced was peripheral blood, taken 28 days after the second AZD1222 dose. The genes are TRBV19 and TRBJ1-5; perhaps TRBD1 as D (6 bases). The TCR sequence derives from an adult who received the AZD1222 COVID-19 vaccine. CDR3: CASSIDLSGGRQPQHF. In DNA, the CDR3 is TGTGCCAGTAGTATAGATCTATCTGGGGGCAGACAGCCCCAGCATTTT.